Sequencing of this T cell receptor beta chain was carried out in a study of T-cell memory formation after mild COVID-19. Researchers used 5'RACE with constant-segment primers to make TCR alpha and TCR beta cDNA libraries that carry sample barcodes and UMIs. From the 5' RACE reads, TCRdb called clonotypes with MiXCR, one entry per CDR3 protein. The sample yields some 350,000 distinct CDR3 sequences, 13% seen once. This clonotype was observed at least ten times. Its antigen remains unknown. Overall study findings and caveats: Pre-infection memory contained some responding clones, which suggested that cross-reactive memory had joined. CD4/CD8 balance held among clones contracting day 15 to 85, and later expanders leaned CD4+. Second-wave clones that peaked on day 37 lacked confirmed SARS-CoV-2 specificity.

V gave up 2 bases and J gave up 5 bases, with 12 bases separating them. The CDR3 sequence is 14 residues long. Germline CDR1 and CDR2: SEHNR and FQNEAQ (reference sequence). The chain employs TRBV7-9 and TRBJ2-5; no definite D call. This clonotype was sampled from a man aged 18 to 29 who had mild COVID-19 (a few samples of this study predate the infection). Cell type and time point are not known. Material: PBMCs or a T cell subset sorted from them (not recorded which). The CDR3 here is CASSLLPGSETQYF. DNA for the CDR3: TGTGCCAGCAGCTTATTACCAGGTTCGGAGACCCAGTACTTC.